The TCR beta chain under discussion was sequenced for a study of beta chain features in type 1 diabetes. Study results and caveats: Healthy donors had naive, central memory and Treg TCRB repertoires that appeared less similar than those seen among patients. A pattern of fewer insertions and more deletions at VDJ junctions was seen in type 1 diabetes patients. There was a moderate but significant shortening of TCRB CDR3s in all four CD4+ subsets of Type 1 diabetes patients.

The CDR3 has 14 residues. After removal of 2 bases from V and 7 bases from J, the junction contained 8 bases not matched to a gene. Per the germline V gene, CDR1 is SQVTM and CDR2 is ANQGSEA. Investigators reverse transcribed all isolated RNA, so they sequenced expressed TCRB transcripts. Produced via immunoSEQ multiplex PCR; TCRdb's table is partial and in-frame only. The repertoire holds more than 200,000 clones, with 15% to 20% as singletons. This clone has a handful of counts. Its antigen remains unidentified. The sequence derives from a man aged 25-40 years with type 1 diabetes. The gene calls are TRBV29-1 and TRBJ2-7, with 10 positions matching TRBD1. The specimen sequenced was naive CD4+ T cells from blood. The CDR3 sequence: CSVEPRQGAREQYF. In DNA form, the CDR3 reads TGCAGCGTTGAACCGAGACAGGGGGCGAGGGAGCAGTACTTC.